This T cell receptor (beta chain) was sequenced in a study of T cell responses to AZD1222 COVID-19 vaccine. Study observations and caveats: Increases in Spike-specific TCR breadth and depth were seen after two AZD1222 doses. Only a handful of people who got AZD1222 tested seropositive at baseline.

Turning to this clone: Its antigen remains unidentified.

Using immunoSEQ multiplex PCR, the repertoire was profiled, and TCRdb retains in-frame clones only, with some absent. The table includes approximately 100,000 clones, approximately 91% detected once. This sample comprised peripheral blood, obtained on day 0 of AZD1222 vaccination. The clonotype originates from an adult in good health.

CDR3 DNA: TGTGCCAGCAGCAGGGAGGAAGAAAAACTGTTTTTT. Its protein is CASSREEEKLFF. The chain is built from TRBV7-2 and TRBJ1-4, with D unclear. From germline, CDR1 is SGHTA and CDR2 FQGNSA. Trimming removed 5 bases from V and 8 bases from J, with 9 bases in between. The CDR3 contains 12 residues.